In its sample, the clone carrying this T cell receptor (beta chain) was seen many times. The target antigen is unknown. The data were obtained in a study of T-cell reconstitution after alpha-beta-depleted transplantation in children. As it was prepared, the TCRbeta library received unique molecular identifiers. TCRdb reprocessed the PCR reads via MiXCR and lists one record per CDR3 protein. Of 540,000 or so distinct CDR3 sequences listed, about 23% are singletons. Whole-study findings and limits: By about two months after transplant, alpha-beta T cells reportedly arose from several hundred graft clones that had expanded. T-cell counts and diversity at one year post-transplant came mainly from newly produced T cells. Surviving recipient T cells and thymic progenitors accounted for the high day-60 TCRbeta diversity observed in some patients.

This CDR3 is 12 amino acids long. The germline V and J ends were trimmed by 6 bases and 5 bases, with 10 bases remaining between them. This TCR derives from a boy younger than two who had a stem cell transplant for acute myeloid leukemia, so the T cells may come from the graft donor. The chain carries TRBV12-3 or TRBV12-4 and TRBJ2-5; a possible D gene is TRBD2 (5 bases). The sample in question was PBMCs, mostly from graft donor cells, obtained 360 days after TCRalphabeta/CD19-depleted stem cell transplant. The CDR3 sequence is CASSPTGETQYF. The CDR3 nucleotides read TGTGCCAGCAGCCCCACGGGGGAGACCCAGTACTTC.